This passage covers 32 T cell receptor beta chains from one sample sequenced in a study of control samples from healthy donors and cancer patients. The table came from immunoSEQ multiplex PCR; TCRdb's copy has only in-frame clones and leaves some out. This sample yields about 120,000 clones, of which 87% are seen a single time; over 10% belongs to the top ten. Material for sequencing was blood. These receptors originate from a man aged 25 to 45 in good health.

This chain joins TRBV30 and TRBJ1-4, with D unclear. CDR3 size: 11 residues. V was cut by 3 bases and J by 7 bases, with 6 bases left in between. Germline CDR1 GTSNPN, CDR2 SVGIG (reference sequence). The CDR3 coding sequence is TGTGCCTGGAGAGTAGCTGAAAAACTGTTTTTT. It is translated as CAWRVAEKLFF. The full variable domain, with the rest looked up from reference TRBV30 and TRBJ1-4, is SQTIHQWPATLVQPVGSPLSLECTVEGTSNPNLYWYRQAAGRGLQLLFYSVGIGQISSEVPQNLSASRPQDRQFILSSKKLLLSDSGFYLCAWRVAEKLFFGSGTQLSVL.

This clone appeared a single time. This chain links TRBV4-1 with TRBJ1-5; D remains ambiguous. CDR3 size: 16 residues. Germline V gene sequence: CDR1 MGHRA, CDR2 YSYEKL. V was clipped by 0 bases and J by 5 bases, with 14 bases between them. Here the CDR3 DNA reads TGCGCCAGCAGCCAAGAGGGAGACCAGTTATATCAGCCCCAGCATTTT. Translated, it gives CASSQEGDQLYQPQHF.

The chain recombines TRBV27 with TRBJ1-5, with a possible D match to TRBD1 (5 bases). Between the trimmed V and J ends, which lost 0 bases and 9 bases, there was a span of 9 bases. Germline assignment: CDR1 MNHEY and CDR2 SMNVEV (reference sequence). The CDR3 spans 13 residues. The chain's CDR3 is CASSLSQGGPQHF. In DNA form, the CDR3 reads TGTGCCAGCAGTTTATCGCAGGGAGGGCCCCAGCATTTT.

V usage is TRBV19 and J usage is TRBJ2-6; D ambiguous. Germline CDR1 is LNHDA and CDR2 is SQIVND (reference sequence). Trimming left V 8 bases short and J 0 bases short, with 8 bases between. The length of the CDR3 is 14 residues. The CDR3 spells CASDVSSGANVLTF. The CDR3 nucleotides are TGTGCCAGTGATGTTAGCTCTGGGGCCAACGTCCTGACTTTC.

CDR3 sequence: CASSPGDRVGTEAFF. CDR3 DNA: TGCGCCAGCAGCCCTGGGGACAGGGTGGGCACTGAAGCTTTCTTT. The J gene is TRBJ1-1, the V gene TRBV5-1, with TRBD1 matching over 9 bases. CDR3 size: 15 residues. Germline values: CDR1 SGHRS, CDR2 YFSETQ. Trimming removed 4 bases from V and 4 bases from J; junction bases left unmatched: 8.

The table lists this clone with a count of one. The chain carries TRBV18 and TRBJ1-2, with D tentatively TRBD1 (5 bases). Per germline, CDR1 KGHSH and CDR2 LQKENI. V was shortened by 6 bases and J by 3 bases, with 14 bases between the two germline ends. The CDR3 runs to 14 residues. CDR3 sequence: CASSPTMGDYGYTF. CDR3 coding DNA: TGTGCCAGCTCGCCGACCATGGGGGACTATGGCTACACCTTC.

V and J are TRBV10-3 and TRBJ1-3; possible D gene TRBD1, 5 bases. Germline assignment: CDR1 ENHRY and CDR2 SYGVKD. This CDR3 comprises 16 residues. The V end lost 0 bases, the J end lost 2 bases, and 11 bases lay between the germline ends. In DNA form, the CDR3 reads TGTGCCATCAGTGAGTCGGTGGGGGGACCTGGAAACACCATATATTTT. Protein sequence: CAISESVGGPGNTIYF.

The gene calls are TRBV7-9 and TRBJ1-6; 9 bases are a match to TRBD1. The CDR3 sequence is 15 residues long. J gave up 10 bases and V 5 bases, and 9 bases lay outside the gene matches. The germline gives CDR1 SEHNR, CDR2 FQNEAQ (reference sequence). The CDR3 here is CASSLGDREGSPLHF. CDR3 in DNA: TGTGCCAGCAGCCTAGGGGACAGGGAAGGCTCACCCCTCCACTTT.

The V gene is TRBV24-1, the J gene TRBJ2-7, with D perhaps given as TRBD1 or TRBD2 (5 bases each). CDR1 and CDR2 from the germline V gene are KGHDR and SFDVKD. CDR3 length equals 15 residues. V was clipped by 4 bases and J by 0 bases, with 12 bases between them. For the CDR3, the DNA is TGTGCCACCAGTGACGCCGGGACGGGCTCCTACGAGCAGTACTTC. This codes for CATSDAGTGSYEQYF.

The chain joins TRBV7-9 to TRBJ1-5; D perhaps matches TRBD1 (6 bases). The V end was cut by 4 bases, the J end by 4 bases, with 11 bases between. The germline V gene encodes CDR1 SEHNR and CDR2 FQNEAQ (reference sequence). There are 14 residues in the CDR3. The CDR3 DNA is TGTGCCAGCAGCTCAGACAGGATAAATCAGCCCCAGCATTTT. It yields the protein CASSSDRINQPQHF. The full variable domain, completed using reference TRBV7-9 and TRBJ1-5, is DTGVSQNPRHKITKRGQNVTFRCDPISEHNRLYWYRQTLGQGPEFLTYFQNEAQLEKSRLLSDRFSAERPKGSFSTLEIQRTEQGDSAMYLCASSSDRINQPQHFGDGTRLSIL.

This sequence joins TRBV2 and TRBJ2-2; D might be TRBD2 (7 bases). From germline, CDR1 is SNHLY and CDR2 FYNNEI. V was pared by 1 base and J by 3 bases, with 12 bases between. The CDR3 sequence is 16 residues long. This CDR3 is CASSEGGGWDTGELFF. CDR3 DNA: TGTGCCAGCAGTGAAGGGGGGGGCTGGGACACCGGGGAGCTGTTTTTT.

V gene TRBV5-1 combines with J gene TRBJ1-3, with D unresolved. The CDR3 is 16 residues long. Trimming pared 0 bases from V and 4 bases from J, leaving 14 bases between. Germline V gene lookup returns CDR1 SGHRS and CDR2 YFSETQ. This chain's CDR3 is CASSLEGPVGGNTIYF. CDR3 sequence (DNA): TGCGCCAGCAGCTTGGAAGGGCCAGTGGGAGGAAACACCATATATTTT.

The gene calls are TRBV14 and TRBJ1-6; TRBD1 might be the D (6 bases). With 1 base removed from V and 7 bases from J, the gap between germline ends came to 11 bases. The CDR3 is made up of 15 amino acids. CDR1 is SGHDN and CDR2 is FVKESK in the germline V gene. The CDR3 protein is CASSQGAGVNSPLHF. The CDR3 bases are TGTGCCAGCAGCCAAGGGGCAGGGGTAAATTCACCCCTCCACTTT.

The chain couples TRBV30 to TRBJ1-2, with D unclear. Trimming pared 8 bases from V and 2 bases from J, leaving 15 bases between. The CDR3 spans 13 residues. Germline V gene sequence: CDR1 GTSNPN, CDR2 SVGIG (reference sequence). The CDR3 DNA is TGTGCCGCCCACCCCCCGGAGAACTATGGCTACACCTTC. This gives the protein CAAHPPENYGYTF.

This clone was observed once. This chain joins TRBV18 and TRBJ1-1; TRBD1 aligns across 8 bases. Germline values: CDR1 KGHSH, CDR2 LQKENI. Germline trimming cut 10 bases from V and 2 bases from J; bases unmatched to any gene: 9. This CDR3 has 14 amino acids. CDR3 DNA: TGTGCCACCCGAGCAGGGGGCACAAACACTGAAGCTTTCTTT. Translating it yields CATRAGGTNTEAFF.

The chain is built from TRBV7-3 and TRBJ1-1; 10 bases fit TRBD1. The germline CDR1 and CDR2 sequences are SGHTA and FQGTGA. The CDR3 sequence is 13 residues long. The V gene end was trimmed by 5 bases and the J gene end by 8 bases; junction bases not matched to a gene: 5. CDR3 amino acids: CASSIGQGVEAFF. CDR3 nucleotides: TGTGCCAGCAGCATCGGACAGGGGGTGGAAGCTTTCTTT.

J is TRBJ1-4 and V is TRBV5-4, with TRBD1 matching 10 bases. The CDR3 extends over 15 amino acids. The germline CDR1 and CDR2 sequences are SGHNT and YYREEE (reference sequence). V was clipped by 3 bases and J by 5 bases; unmatched bases: 4. The CDR3 protein is CASSWGTGENEKLFF. The CDR3 nucleotides read TGTGCCAGCAGCTGGGGGACAGGGGAAAATGAAAAACTGTTTTTT.

There are a few counts of this clone. The junction shows a germline mismatch at one end, possibly a read error. This chain links TRBV5-8 with TRBJ2-7, with D uncertain. The germline V gene encodes CDR1 SGHTS and CDR2 YDEGEE. The CDR3 consists of 14 residues. This chain's CDR3 is CASRSGPYSSEQYF. CDR3 sequence (DNA): TGTGCCAGCAGATCCGGGCCTTACTCCTCCGAGCAGTACTTC.

The genes are TRBV29-1 and TRBJ1-1; D might be TRBD1 (5 bases). This CDR3 contains 14 residues. Per the germline V gene, CDR1 is SQVTM and CDR2 is ANQGSEA. V shed 3 bases and J shed 1 base, with 12 bases lying between them. The CDR3 is CSVDGWQGNTEAFF. The CDR3 nucleotides are TGCAGCGTTGATGGGTGGCAGGGGAACACTGAAGCTTTCTTT.

This clone appeared once. The V call is TRBV20-1, the J call TRBJ1-2, with no clear D. Trimming left V 3 bases short and J 4 bases short, with 9 bases between. The CDR3 sequence is 12 residues long. Germline V gives CDR1 DFQATT, CDR2 SNEGSKA (reference sequence). CDR3 nucleotide sequence: TGCAGTGCTAGTACTGGCGGCTATGGCTACACCTTC. Its protein product is CSASTGGYGYTF.

V gene TRBV27 combines with J gene TRBJ1-2; tentative D call: TRBD1 (6 bases). Per the germline V gene, CDR1 is MNHEY and CDR2 is SMNVEV (reference sequence). Between the trimmed V and J ends, which lost 3 bases and 4 bases, there was a span of 15 bases. The length of the CDR3 is 15 residues. CDR3 protein: CASSLESGASYGYTF. CDR3 coding DNA: TGTGCCAGCAGTTTGGAGTCAGGGGCGAGCTATGGCTACACCTTC.

The CDR3 here is CASSPTGEGQPQHF. In DNA, the CDR3 is TGTGCCAGCTCACCCACCGGCGAGGGGCAGCCCCAGCATTTT. J is TRBJ1-5 and V is TRBV18, with D perhaps TRBD1 (5 bases). V shed 3 bases and J shed 7 bases, with 13 bases lying between them. Per germline, CDR1 KGHSH and CDR2 LQKENI. The CDR3 is made up of 14 amino acids.

The chain employs TRBV11-3 and TRBJ2-6; 7 nucleotides line up with TRBD1. The CDR3 is 16 residues long. The ends lost 3 bases at V and 4 bases at J; junction bases unmatched: 6. Germline CDR1 is SGHNT and CDR2 is YENEEA. This CDR3 reads CASSFRGPPGANVLTF. CDR3 in DNA: TGTGCCAGCAGCTTTAGGGGGCCCCCAGGGGCCAACGTCCTGACTTTC.

This chain joins TRBV5-1 and TRBJ1-1; D may be TRBD1 (6 bases). The germline CDR1 and CDR2 sequences are SGHRS and YFSETQ. CDR3 length: 14 residues. The V gene lost 4 bases and the J gene lost 4 bases, with 14 bases spanning the gap. CDR3 loop: CASSQTGESTEAFF. CDR3 DNA sequence: TGCGCCAGCAGCCAGACAGGTGAGAGCACTGAAGCTTTCTTT.

This clone appeared a single time. The chain links TRBV18 to TRBJ1-3, with D hard to call. Germline CDR1 reads KGHSH; CDR2 reads LQKENI. This CDR3 is 14 amino acids long. Trimming stripped 2 bases from V and 0 bases from J, with 5 bases between. The CDR3 nucleotides read TGTGCCAGCTCACCATTAGACTCTGGAAACACCATATATTTT. Amino acid sequence: CASSPLDSGNTIYF.

The J gene is TRBJ1-1, the V gene TRBV9, with D maybe TRBD1 (6 bases). Trimming pared 3 bases from V and 0 bases from J, leaving 15 bases between. The CDR3 is made up of 16 amino acids. Germline loops: CDR1 SGDLS, CDR2 YYNGEE. The CDR3 DNA reads TGTGCCAGCAGCGAAGGGACGGGACACTTGAACACTGAAGCTTTCTTT. Translating it yields CASSEGTGHLNTEAFF.

This clone was picked up one time. The chain has TRBV25-1 and TRBJ1-5; TRBD1 is a possible D gene (6 bases). Germline V lookup: CDR1 MGHDK, CDR2 SYGVNS. V lost 4 bases and J lost 3, with 13 bases in between. The CDR3 runs 15 residues. This chain's CDR3 is CASSASGVFNQPQHF. In DNA form, the CDR3 reads TGTGCCAGCAGTGCTTCAGGGGTGTTCAATCAGCCCCAGCATTTT.

This rearrangement joins TRBV29-1 to TRBJ2-7; D possibly corresponds to TRBD2 (5 bases). The CDR3 has 13 amino acids. Trimming removed 4 bases from V and 2 bases from J, with 12 bases in between. In germline, CDR1 is SQVTM, CDR2 ANQGSEA. CDR3 sequence reads: CSVVYAGTYEQYF. CDR3 coding DNA: TGCAGCGTTGTATATGCGGGCACCTACGAGCAGTACTTC.

This sequence joins TRBV27 and TRBJ2-3; D is unresolved. CDR1 and CDR2 from the germline V gene are MNHEY and SMNVEV (reference sequence). The CDR3 has 12 amino acids. The V end was cut by 5 bases, the J end by 5 bases, with 8 bases between. The CDR3 bases are TGTGCCAGCAGTACCCGCGGAGATACGCAGTATTTT. Translated: CASSTRGDTQYF.

V usage is TRBV7-9 and J usage is TRBJ1-2; 9 positions match TRBD1. The CDR3 extends over 15 amino acids. Germline V gene sequence: CDR1 SEHNR, CDR2 FQNEAQ (reference sequence). Trimming removed 4 bases from V and 8 bases from J; junction bases left unmatched: 11. The CDR3 DNA reads TGTGCCAGCAGCTCCTTAAACAGGGGGCAGCAGGGCTACACCTTC. This sequence encodes CASSSLNRGQQGYTF.

The V gene is TRBV10-3, the J gene TRBJ1-2; the match to TRBD1 covers 9 bases. The germline CDR1 and CDR2 sequences are ENHRY and SYGVKD. CDR3 length equals 15 residues. Losses at the gene ends were 4 bases for V and 3 bases for J; bases not matched to a gene: 6. CDR3 coding DNA: TGTGCCATCAGTGGGCCGGACAGGGGATACTATGGCTACACCTTC. Its protein product is CAISGPDRGYYGYTF.

CDR3 region: CASSVTPGTLYGYTF. The CDR3 DNA sequence: TGTGCCAGCAGCGTGACCCCTGGCACCCTCTATGGCTACACCTTC. V gene TRBV9 combines with J gene TRBJ1-2; D ambiguous. The ends were cut back, 2 bases at V and 4 bases at J, with 15 bases in the middle. This CDR3 spans 15 amino acids. Germline V gives CDR1 SGDLS, CDR2 YYNGEE.